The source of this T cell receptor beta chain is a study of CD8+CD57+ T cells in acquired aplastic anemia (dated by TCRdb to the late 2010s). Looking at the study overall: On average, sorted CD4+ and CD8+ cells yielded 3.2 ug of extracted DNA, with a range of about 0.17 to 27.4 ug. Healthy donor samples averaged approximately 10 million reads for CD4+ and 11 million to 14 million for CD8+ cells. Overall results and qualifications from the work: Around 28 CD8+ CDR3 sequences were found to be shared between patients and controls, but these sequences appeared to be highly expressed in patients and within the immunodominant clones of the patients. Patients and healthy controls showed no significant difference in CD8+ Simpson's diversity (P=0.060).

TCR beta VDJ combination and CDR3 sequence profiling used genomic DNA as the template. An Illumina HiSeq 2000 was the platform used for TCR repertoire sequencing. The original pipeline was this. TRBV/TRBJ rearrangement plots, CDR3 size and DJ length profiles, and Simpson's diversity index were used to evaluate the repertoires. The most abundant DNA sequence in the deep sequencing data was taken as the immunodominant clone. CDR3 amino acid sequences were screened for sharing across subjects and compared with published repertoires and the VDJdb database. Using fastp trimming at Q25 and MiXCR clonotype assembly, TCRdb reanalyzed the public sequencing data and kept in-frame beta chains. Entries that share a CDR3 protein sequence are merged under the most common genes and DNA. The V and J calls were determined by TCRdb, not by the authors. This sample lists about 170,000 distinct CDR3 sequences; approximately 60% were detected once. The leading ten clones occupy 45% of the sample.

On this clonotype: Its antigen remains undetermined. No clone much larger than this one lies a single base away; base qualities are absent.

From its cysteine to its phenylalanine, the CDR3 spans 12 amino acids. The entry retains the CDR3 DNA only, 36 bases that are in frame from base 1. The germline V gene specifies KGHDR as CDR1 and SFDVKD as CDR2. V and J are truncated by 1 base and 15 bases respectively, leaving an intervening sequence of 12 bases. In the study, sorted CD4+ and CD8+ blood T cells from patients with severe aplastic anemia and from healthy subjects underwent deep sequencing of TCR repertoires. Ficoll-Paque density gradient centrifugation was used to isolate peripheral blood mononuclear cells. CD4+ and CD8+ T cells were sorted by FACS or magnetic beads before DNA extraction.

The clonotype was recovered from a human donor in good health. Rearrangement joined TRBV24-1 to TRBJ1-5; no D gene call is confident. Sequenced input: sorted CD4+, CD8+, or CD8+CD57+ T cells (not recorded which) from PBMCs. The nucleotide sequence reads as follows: TGTGCCACCAGTGATTTCGGTCAGGTTTTGCATTTT. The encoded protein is CATSDFGQVLHF.